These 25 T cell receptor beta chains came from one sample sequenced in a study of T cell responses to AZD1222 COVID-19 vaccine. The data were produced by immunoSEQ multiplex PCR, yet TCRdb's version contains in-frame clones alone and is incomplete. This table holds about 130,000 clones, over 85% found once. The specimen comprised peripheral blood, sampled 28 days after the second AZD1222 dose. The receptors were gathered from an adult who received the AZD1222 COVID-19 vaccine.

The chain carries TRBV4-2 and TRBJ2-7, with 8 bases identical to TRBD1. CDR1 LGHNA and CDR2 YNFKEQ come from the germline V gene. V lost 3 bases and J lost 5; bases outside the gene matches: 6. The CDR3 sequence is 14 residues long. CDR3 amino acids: CASSQLDRVDEQYF. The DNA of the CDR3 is TGTGCCAGCAGCCAGCTGGACAGGGTAGACGAGCAGTACTTC.

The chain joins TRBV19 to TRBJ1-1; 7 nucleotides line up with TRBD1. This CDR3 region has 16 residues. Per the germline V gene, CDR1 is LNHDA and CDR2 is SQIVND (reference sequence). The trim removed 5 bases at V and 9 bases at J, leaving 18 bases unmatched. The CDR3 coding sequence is TGTGCCAGTAGTCGCCAACATTCCGGGACAGCAAATCAAGCTTTCTTT. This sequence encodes CASSRQHSGTANQAFF.

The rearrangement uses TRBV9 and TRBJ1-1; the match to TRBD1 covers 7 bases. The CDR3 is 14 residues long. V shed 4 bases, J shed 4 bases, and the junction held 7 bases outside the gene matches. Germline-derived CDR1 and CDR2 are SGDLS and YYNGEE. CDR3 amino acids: CASSPRTGLTEAFF. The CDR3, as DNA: TGTGCCAGCAGCCCTAGGACAGGCCTCACTGAAGCTTTCTTT.

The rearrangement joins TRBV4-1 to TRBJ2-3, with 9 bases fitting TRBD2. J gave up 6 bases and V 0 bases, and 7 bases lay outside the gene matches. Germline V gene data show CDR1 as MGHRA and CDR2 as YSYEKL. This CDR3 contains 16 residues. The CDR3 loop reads CASSQDRLAGWDTQYF. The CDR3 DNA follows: TGCGCCAGCAGCCAAGATCGGCTAGCGGGGTGGGATACGCAGTATTTT.

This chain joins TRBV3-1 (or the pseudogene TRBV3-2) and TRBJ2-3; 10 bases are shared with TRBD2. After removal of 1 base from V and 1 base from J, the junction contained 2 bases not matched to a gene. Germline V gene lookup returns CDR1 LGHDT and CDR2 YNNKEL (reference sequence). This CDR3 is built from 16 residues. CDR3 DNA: TGTGCCAGCAGCCAAGCGCTAGCGGGGGGCACAGATACGCAGTATTTT. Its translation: CASSQALAGGTDTQYF.

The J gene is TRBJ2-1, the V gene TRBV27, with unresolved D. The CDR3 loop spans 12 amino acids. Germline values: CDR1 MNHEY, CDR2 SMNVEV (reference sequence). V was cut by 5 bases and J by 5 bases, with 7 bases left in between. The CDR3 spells CASSRPHNEQFF. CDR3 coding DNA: TGTGCCAGCAGTCGACCGCACAATGAGCAGTTCTTC.

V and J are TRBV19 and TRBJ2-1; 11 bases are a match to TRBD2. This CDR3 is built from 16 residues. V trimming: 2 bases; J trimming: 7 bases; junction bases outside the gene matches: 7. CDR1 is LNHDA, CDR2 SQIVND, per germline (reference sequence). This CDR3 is CASSIQAASGRNEQFF. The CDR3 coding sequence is TGTGCCAGTAGTATACAAGCGGCTAGCGGGAGGAATGAGCAGTTCTTC.

In nucleotides, the CDR3 is TGTGCCAGCAGCATACTACGTGGCGATGAGCAGTTCTTC. It specifies CASSILRGDEQFF. The rearrangement joins TRBV6-5 to TRBJ2-1; D gene unclear. This CDR3 has 13 residues. The V and J ends lost 6 bases and 8 bases respectively, with 14 bases between them. Germline loops: CDR1 MNHEY, CDR2 SVGAGI.

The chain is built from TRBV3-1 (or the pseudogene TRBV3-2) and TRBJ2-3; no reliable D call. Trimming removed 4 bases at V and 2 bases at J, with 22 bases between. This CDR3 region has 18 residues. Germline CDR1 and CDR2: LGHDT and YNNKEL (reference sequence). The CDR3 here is CASSPTRGSTSLTDTQYF. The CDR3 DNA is TGTGCCAGCAGCCCTACCCGTGGCTCCACCAGCCTCACAGATACGCAGTATTTT.

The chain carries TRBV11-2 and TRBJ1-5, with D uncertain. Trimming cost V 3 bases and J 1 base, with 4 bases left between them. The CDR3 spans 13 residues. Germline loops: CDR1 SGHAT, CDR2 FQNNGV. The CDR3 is CASSFSSNQPQHF. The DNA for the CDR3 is TGTGCCAGCAGCTTTTCCAGCAATCAGCCCCAGCATTTT. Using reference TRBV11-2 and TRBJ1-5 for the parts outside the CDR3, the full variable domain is EAGVAQSPRYKIIEKRQSVAFWCNPISGHATLYWYQQILGQGPKLLIQFQNNGVVDDSQLPKDRFSAERLKGVDSTLKIQPAKLEDSAVYLCASSFSSNQPQHFGDGTRLSIL.

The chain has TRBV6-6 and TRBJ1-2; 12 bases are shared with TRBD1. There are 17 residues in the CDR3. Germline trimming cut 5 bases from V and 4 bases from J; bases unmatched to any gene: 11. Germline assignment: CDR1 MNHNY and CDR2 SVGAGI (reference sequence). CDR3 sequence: CASSPPGQGALGYGYTF. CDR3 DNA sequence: TGTGCCAGCAGTCCTCCGGGACAGGGGGCCTTGGGCTATGGCTACACCTTC.

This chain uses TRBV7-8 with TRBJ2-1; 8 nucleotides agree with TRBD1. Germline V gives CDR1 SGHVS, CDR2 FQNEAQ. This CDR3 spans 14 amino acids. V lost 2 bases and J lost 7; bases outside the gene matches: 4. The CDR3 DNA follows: TGTGCCAGCAGCTTACAGGGGGCGTTTAATGAGCAGTTCTTC. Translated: CASSLQGAFNEQFF.

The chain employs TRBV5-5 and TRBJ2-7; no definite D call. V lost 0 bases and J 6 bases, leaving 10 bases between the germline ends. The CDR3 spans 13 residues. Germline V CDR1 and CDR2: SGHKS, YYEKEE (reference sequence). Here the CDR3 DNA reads TGTGCCAGCAGCTTGGCACGAGGCGGCGAGCAGTACTTC. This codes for CASSLARGGEQYF.

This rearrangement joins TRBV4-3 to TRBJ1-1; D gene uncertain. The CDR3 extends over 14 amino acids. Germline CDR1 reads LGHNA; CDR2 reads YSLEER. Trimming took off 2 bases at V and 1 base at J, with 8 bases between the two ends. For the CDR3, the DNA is TGCGCCAGCAGCCAATATCTTACGAACACTGAAGCTTTCTTT. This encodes CASSQYLTNTEAFF.

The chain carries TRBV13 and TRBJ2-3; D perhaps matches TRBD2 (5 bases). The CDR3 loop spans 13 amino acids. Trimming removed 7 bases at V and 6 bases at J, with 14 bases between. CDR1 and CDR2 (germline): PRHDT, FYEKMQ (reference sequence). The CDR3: CASMQRPIDTQYF. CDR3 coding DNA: TGTGCCAGCATGCAGCGGCCGATTGATACGCAGTATTTT.

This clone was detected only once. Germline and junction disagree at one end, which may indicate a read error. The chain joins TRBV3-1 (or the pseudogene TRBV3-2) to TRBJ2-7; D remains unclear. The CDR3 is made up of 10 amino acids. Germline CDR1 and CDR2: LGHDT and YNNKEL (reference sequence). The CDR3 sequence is CASSPSRTNF. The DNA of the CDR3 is TGTGCCAGCAGCCCCTCCAGGACCAACTTC.

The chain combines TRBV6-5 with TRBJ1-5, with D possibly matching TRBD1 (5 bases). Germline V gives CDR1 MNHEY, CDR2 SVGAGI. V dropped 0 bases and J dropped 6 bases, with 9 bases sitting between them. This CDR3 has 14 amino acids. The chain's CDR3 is CASSYSGGSQPQHF. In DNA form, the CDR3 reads TGTGCCAGCAGTTACTCGGGGGGGAGTCAGCCCCAGCATTTT.

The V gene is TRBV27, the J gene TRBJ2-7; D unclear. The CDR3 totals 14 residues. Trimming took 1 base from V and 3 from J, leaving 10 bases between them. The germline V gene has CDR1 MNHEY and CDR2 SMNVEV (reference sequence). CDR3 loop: CASSLLGLNYEQYF. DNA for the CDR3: TGTGCCAGCAGTTTATTGGGCCTTAACTACGAGCAGTACTTC.

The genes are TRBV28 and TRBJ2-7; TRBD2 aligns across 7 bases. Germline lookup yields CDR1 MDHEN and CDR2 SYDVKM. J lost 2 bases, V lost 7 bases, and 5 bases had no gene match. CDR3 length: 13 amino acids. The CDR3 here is CASTLAVTYEQYF. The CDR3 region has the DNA TGTGCCAGCACGCTAGCGGTGACCTACGAGCAGTACTTC. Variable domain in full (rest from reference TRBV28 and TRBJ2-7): DVKVTQSSRYLVKRTGEKVFLECVQDMDHENMFWYRQDPGLGLRLIYFSYDVKMKEKGDIPEGYSVSREKKERFSLILESASTNQTSMYLCASTLAVTYEQYFGPGTRLTVT.

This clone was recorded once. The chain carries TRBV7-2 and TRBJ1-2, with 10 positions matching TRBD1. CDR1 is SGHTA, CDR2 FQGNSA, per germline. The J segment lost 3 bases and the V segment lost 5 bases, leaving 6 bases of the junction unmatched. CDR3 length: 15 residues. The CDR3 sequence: CASSQTGGVDYGYTF. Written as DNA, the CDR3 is TGTGCCAGCAGCCAGACAGGGGGCGTTGACTATGGCTACACCTTC.

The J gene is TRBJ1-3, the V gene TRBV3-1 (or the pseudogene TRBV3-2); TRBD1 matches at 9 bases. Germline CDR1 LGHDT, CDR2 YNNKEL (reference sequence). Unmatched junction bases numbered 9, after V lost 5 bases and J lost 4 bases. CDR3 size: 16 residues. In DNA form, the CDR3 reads TGTGCCAGCAGCATTAATAACAGGGGGCCAGGAAACACCATATATTTT. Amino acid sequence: CASSINNRGPGNTIYF.

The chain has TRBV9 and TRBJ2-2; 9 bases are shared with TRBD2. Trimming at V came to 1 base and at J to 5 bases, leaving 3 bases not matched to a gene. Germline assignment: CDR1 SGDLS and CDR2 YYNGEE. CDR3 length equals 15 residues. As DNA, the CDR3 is TGTGCCAGCAGCGTACTTAGCGGGGGTACCGGGGAGCTGTTTTTT. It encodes CASSVLSGGTGELFF.

The CDR3 is CASSPRQGTGGELFF. CDR3 in DNA: TGTGCCAGCAGTCCCCGGCAGGGCACGGGCGGGGAGCTGTTTTTT. The V and J genes are TRBV27 and TRBJ2-2, with D maybe TRBD1 (5 bases). V lost 5 bases and J lost 7, with 17 bases in between. CDR3 length: 15 residues. Germline V gene lookup returns CDR1 MNHEY and CDR2 SMNVEV (reference sequence).

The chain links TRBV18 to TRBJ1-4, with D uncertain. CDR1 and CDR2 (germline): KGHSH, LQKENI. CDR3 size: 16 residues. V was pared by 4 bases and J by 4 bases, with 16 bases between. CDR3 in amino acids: CASSRNSYSLNEKLFF. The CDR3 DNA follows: TGTGCCAGCTCACGTAACAGCTATTCCCTTAATGAAAAACTGTTTTTT.

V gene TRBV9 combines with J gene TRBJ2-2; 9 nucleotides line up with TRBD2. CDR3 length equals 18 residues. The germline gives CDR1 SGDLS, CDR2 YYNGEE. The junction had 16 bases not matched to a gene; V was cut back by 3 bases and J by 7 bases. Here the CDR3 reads CASSALGGRGGPGGELFF. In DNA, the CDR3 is TGTGCCAGCAGCGCCCTGGGGGGGCGGGGGGGCCCCGGCGGGGAGCTGTTTTTT.